Listed here are 4 T cell receptor beta chains from one sample, sequenced in a study of T cells in Graves' hyperthyroidism and ophthalmopathy. Amplification of TCR beta CDR3 regions was performed using RNA transcripts as template. The HTBI primer set was used in a first-round RT-PCR of the TCR CDR3. TCRdb re-analysed the multiplex PCR reads in MiXCR, keeping a single row per CDR3 protein. The data show about 210,000 distinct CDR3 sequences, 15% to 20% seen once. Material: blood. The receptors were sampled from a man aged 45-65 years with Graves' hyperthyroidism.

This clonotype has at least ten counts. The chain couples TRBV2 to TRBJ1-1; D gene ambiguous. Trimming left V 3 bases short and J 9 bases short, with 8 bases between. The CDR3 runs to 11 residues. Germline V gene sequence: CDR1 SNHLY, CDR2 FYNNEI. CDR3 in amino acids: CASSDEGKAFF. The CDR3 DNA reads TGTGCCAGCAGTGACGAGGGTAAAGCTTTCTTT.

This clonotype appeared many times. V and J are TRBV11-3 and TRBJ2-1; a possible D gene is TRBD1 (6 bases). Trimming took off 4 bases at V and 0 bases at J, with 16 bases between the two ends. The CDR3 contains 17 residues. Germline V gives CDR1 SGHNT, CDR2 YENEEA. The chain's CDR3 is CASSSQGSESSYNEQFF. CDR3 in DNA: TGTGCCAGCAGCTCACAGGGCTCCGAGAGCTCCTACAATGAGCAGTTCTTC.

The chain is built from TRBV10-3 and TRBJ1-5; D unclear. In germline, CDR1 is ENHRY, CDR2 SYGVKD. The CDR3 loop spans 14 amino acids. The germline V and J ends were trimmed by 0 bases and 1 base, with 4 bases remaining between them. The CDR3 sequence is CAISESVSNQPQHF. The DNA of the CDR3 is TGTGCCATCAGTGAGTCAGTAAGCAATCAGCCCCAGCATTTT.

This clonotype was detected many times. This chain uses TRBV7-3 with TRBJ2-3; possibly TRBD2 for D (6 bases). The germline V and J ends were trimmed by 5 bases and 2 bases, with 11 bases remaining between them. Germline-derived CDR1 and CDR2 are SGHTA and FQGTGA. The length of the CDR3 is 14 residues. The CDR3 sequence: CASSPGLHTDTQYF. Written as DNA, the CDR3 is TGTGCCAGCAGCCCGGGACTGCACACAGATACGCAGTATTTT.